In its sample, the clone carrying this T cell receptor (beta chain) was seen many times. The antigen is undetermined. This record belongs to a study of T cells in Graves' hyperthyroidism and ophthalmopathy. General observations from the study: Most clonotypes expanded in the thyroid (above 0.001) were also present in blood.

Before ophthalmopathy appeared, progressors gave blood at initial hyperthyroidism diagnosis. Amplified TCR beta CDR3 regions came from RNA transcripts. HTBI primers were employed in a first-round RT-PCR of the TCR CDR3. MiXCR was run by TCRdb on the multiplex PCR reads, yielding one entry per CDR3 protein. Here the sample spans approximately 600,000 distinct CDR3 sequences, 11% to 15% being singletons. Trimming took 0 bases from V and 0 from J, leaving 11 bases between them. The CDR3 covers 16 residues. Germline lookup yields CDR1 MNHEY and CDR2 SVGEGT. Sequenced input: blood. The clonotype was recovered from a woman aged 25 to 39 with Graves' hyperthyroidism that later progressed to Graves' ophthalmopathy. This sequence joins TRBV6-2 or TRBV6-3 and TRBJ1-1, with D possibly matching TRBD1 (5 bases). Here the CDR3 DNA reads TGTGCCAGCAGTTACTCGAAAGGGGCCTTGAACACTGAAGCTTTCTTT. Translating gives CASSYSKGALNTEAFF.